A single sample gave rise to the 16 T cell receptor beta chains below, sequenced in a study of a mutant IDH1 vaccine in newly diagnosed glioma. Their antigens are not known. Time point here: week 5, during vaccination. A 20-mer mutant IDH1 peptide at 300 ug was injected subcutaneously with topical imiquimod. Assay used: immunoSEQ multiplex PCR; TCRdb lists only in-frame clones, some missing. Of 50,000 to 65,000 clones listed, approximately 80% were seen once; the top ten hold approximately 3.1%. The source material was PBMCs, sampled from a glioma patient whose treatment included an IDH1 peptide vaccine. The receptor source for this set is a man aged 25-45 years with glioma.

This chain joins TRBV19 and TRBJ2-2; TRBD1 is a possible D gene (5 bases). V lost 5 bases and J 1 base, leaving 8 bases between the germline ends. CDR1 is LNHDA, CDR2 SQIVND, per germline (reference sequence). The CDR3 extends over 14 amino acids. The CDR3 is CASSPGQNTGELFF. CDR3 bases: TGTGCCAGTAGTCCCGGACAGAACACCGGGGAGCTGTTTTTT. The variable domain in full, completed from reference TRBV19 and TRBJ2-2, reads DGGITQSPKYLFRKEGQNVTLSCEQNLNHDAMYWYRQDPGQGLRLIYYSQIVNDFQKGDIAEGYSVSREKKESFPLTVTSAQKNPTAFYLCASSPGQNTGELFFGEGSRLTVL.

CDR3 in amino acids: CASSLTGLAGPNEKLFF. CDR3 nucleotide sequence: TGTGCCAGCAGCTTGACTGGTCTGGCGGGGCCTAATGAAAAACTGTTTTTT. This chain joins TRBV11-2 and TRBJ1-4; the D gene is possibly TRBD1 (5 bases). Trimming removed 3 bases at V and 3 bases at J, with 17 bases between. The CDR3 is made up of 17 amino acids. Germline V lookup: CDR1 SGHAT, CDR2 FQNNGV.

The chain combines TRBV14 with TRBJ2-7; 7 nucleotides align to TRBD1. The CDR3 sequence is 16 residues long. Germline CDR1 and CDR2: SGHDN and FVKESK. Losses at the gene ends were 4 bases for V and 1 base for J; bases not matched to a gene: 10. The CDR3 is CASSPRLRDRSYEQYF. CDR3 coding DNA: TGTGCCAGCAGCCCCAGACTCCGGGACAGATCCTACGAGCAGTACTTC.

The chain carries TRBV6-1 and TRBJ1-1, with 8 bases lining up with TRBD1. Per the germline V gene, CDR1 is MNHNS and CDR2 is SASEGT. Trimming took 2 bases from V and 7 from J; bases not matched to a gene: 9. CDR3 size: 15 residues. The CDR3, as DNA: TGTGCCAGCAGTGAACCCGGACAGGGACGCGTTGAAGCTTTCTTT. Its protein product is CASSEPGQGRVEAFF.

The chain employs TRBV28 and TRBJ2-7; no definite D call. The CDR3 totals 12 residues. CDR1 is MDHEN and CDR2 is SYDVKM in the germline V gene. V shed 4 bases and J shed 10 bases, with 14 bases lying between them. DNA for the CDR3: TGTGCCAGCAGTTCATGGCCCGCCGGACAGTACTTC. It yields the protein CASSSWPAGQYF. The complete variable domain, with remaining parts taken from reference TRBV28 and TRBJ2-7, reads DVKVTQSSRYLVKRTGEKVFLECVQDMDHENMFWYRQDPGLGLRLIYFSYDVKMKEKGDIPEGYSVSREKKERFSLILESASTNQTSMYLCASSSWPAGQYFGPGTRLTVT.

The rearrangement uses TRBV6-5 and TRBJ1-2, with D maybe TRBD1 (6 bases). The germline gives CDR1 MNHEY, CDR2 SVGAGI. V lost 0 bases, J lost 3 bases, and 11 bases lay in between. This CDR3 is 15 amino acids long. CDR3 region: CASSYSGGPDYGYTF. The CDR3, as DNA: TGTGCCAGCAGTTACTCCGGGGGGCCGGACTATGGCTACACCTTC.

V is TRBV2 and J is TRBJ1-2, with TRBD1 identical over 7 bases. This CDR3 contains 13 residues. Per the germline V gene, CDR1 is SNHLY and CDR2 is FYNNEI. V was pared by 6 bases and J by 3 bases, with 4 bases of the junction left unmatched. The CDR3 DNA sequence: TGTGCCAGCAGACCCGGGACAGACTATGGCTACACCTTC. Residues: CASRPGTDYGYTF.

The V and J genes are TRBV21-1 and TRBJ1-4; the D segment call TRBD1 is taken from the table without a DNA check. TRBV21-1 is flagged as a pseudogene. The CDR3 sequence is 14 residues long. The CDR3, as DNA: TGTGCCTGCCTCCCCAGGGGGTCTAATGAAAAACTGTTTTTT. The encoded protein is CACLPRGSNEKLFF.

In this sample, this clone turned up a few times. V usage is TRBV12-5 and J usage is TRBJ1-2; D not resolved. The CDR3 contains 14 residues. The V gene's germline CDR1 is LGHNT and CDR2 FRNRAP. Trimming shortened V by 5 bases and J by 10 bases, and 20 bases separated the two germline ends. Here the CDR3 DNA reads TGTGCTAGTGGTCCTACATTAATACCTGGGGTCTACACCTTC. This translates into CASGPTLIPGVYTF. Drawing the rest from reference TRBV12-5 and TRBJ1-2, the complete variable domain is DARVTQTPRHKVTEMGQEVTMRCQPILGHNTVFWYRQTMMQGLELLAYFRNRAPLDDSGMPKDRFSAEMPDATLATLKIQPSEPRDSAVYFCASGPTLIPGVYTFGSGTRLTVV.

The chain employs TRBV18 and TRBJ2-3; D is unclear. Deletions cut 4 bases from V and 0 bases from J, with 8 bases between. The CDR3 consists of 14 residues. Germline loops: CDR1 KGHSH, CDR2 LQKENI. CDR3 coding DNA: TGTGCCAGCTCACGAGACACTAGCACAGATACGCAGTATTTT. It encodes CASSRDTSTDTQYF. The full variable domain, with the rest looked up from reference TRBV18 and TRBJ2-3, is NAGVMQNPRHLVRRRGQEARLRCSPMKGHSHVYWYRQLPEEGLKFMVYLQKENIIDESGMPKERFSAEFPKEGPSILRIQQVVRGDSAAYFCASSRDTSTDTQYFGPGTRLTVL.

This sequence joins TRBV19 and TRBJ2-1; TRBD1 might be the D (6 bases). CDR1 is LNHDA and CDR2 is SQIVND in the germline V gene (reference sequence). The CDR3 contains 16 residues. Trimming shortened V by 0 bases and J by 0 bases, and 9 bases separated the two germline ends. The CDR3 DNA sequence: TGTGCCAGTAGTATAGATATCAGGGGCTCCTACAATGAGCAGTTCTTC. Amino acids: CASSIDIRGSYNEQFF. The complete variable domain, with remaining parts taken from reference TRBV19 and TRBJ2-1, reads DGGITQSPKYLFRKEGQNVTLSCEQNLNHDAMYWYRQDPGQGLRLIYYSQIVNDFQKGDIAEGYSVSREKKESFPLTVTSAQKNPTAFYLCASSIDIRGSYNEQFFGPGTRLTVL.

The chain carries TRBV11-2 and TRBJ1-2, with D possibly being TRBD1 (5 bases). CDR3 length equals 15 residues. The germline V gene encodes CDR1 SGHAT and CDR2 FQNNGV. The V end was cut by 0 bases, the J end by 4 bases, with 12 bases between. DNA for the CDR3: TGTGCCAGCAGCTTAGATACGGGGGGAGGCTATGGCTACACCTTC. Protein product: CASSLDTGGGYGYTF.

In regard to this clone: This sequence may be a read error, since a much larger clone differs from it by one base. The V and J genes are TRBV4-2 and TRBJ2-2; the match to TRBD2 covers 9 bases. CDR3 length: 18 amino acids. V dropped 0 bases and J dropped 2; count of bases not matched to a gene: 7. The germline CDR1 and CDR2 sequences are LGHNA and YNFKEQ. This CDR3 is CASSQDVAGGPNTGELFF. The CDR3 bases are TGTGCCAGCAGCCAAGATGTGGCGGGGGGGCCTAACACCGGGGAGCTGTTTTTT.

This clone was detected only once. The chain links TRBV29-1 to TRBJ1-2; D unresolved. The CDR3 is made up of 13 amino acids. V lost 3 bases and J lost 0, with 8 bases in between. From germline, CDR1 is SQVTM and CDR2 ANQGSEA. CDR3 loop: CSVDRGANYGYTF. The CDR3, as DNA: TGCAGCGTTGATCGGGGAGCTAACTATGGCTACACCTTC.

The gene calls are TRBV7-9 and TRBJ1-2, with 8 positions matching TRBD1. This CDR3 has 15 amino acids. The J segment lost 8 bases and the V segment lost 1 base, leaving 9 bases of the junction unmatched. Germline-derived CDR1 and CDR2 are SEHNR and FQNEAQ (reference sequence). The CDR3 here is CASSLDGQGSEGYTF. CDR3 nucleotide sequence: TGTGCCAGCAGCTTAGACGGACAGGGTAGTGAGGGCTACACCTTC.

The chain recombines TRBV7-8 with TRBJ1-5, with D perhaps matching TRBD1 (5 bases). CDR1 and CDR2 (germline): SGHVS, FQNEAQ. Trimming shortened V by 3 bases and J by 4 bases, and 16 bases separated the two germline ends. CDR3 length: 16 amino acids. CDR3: CASSFQGGITNQPQHF. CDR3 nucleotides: TGTGCCAGCAGCTTTCAGGGTGGGATAACGAATCAGCCCCAGCATTTT.